These T cell receptor beta chains were read from a single sample in a study of beta chain features in type 1 diabetes. Some clones are missing from TCRdb's copy, which holds only in-frame ones; the method was immunoSEQ multiplex PCR. The table shows some 16,000 clones, with roughly 76% occurring only once. Material: stem cell memory CD4+ T cells from blood. These receptors all stem from a woman aged 18-29 years with type 1 diabetes. The CDR3 runs from the conserved cysteine through the conserved F or W. The D gene is left open where the match is weak. Part of the rows lack a size; the others show once, few, many or a class for expanded clones.

V gene	D gene	clone size	J gene	CDR3 length	CDR3 protein	CDR3 DNA
TRBV11-2	TRBD2	few	TRBJ2-7	18	CASSLGRGLAGKTDEQYF	TGTGCCAGCAGCTTAGGCCGTGGACTAGCGGGAAAAACGGACGAGCAGTACTTC
TRBV13	.	.	TRBJ1-2	14	CASSLELWSYGYTF	TGTGCCAGCAGCTTAGAATTATGGAGCTATGGCTACACCTTC
TRBV6-6	TRBD2	.	TRBJ2-1	15	CASSYGLAGGGEQFF	TGTGCCAGCAGTTACGGACTAGCGGGAGGTGGAGAGCAGTTCTTC
TRBV7-8	.	.	TRBJ1-5	15	CASSPEAGYNQPQHF	TGTGCCAGCAGCCCCGAGGCAGGGTACAATCAGCCCCAGCATTTT
TRBV10-3	.	few	TRBJ2-5	12	CAISEVRETQYF	TGTGCCATCAGTGAAGTACGGGAGACCCAGTACTTC
TRBV5-6	.	.	TRBJ2-6	18	CASSLYTGLGSGANVLTF	TGTGCCAGCAGCTTGTATACAGGGCTTGGGTCTGGGGCCAACGTCCTGACTTTC
TRBV30	.	few	TRBJ1-1	13	CAWMSETNTEAFF	TGTGCCTGGATGTCAGAAACAAACACTGAAGCTTTCTTT
TRBV7-9	TRBD1	.	TRBJ2-7	15	CASSWDRVGSYEQYF	TGTGCCAGCAGCTGGGACAGGGTCGGTTCCTACGAGCAGTACTTC
TRBV5-1	TRBD1	few	TRBJ2-3	13	CASRRTGADTQYF	TGCGCCAGCAGGCGGACAGGGGCAGATACGCAGTATTTT
TRBV30	TRBD2	.	TRBJ2-7	17	CAWNPSLTSGSSYEQYF	TGTGCCTGGAACCCTTCCCTCACTAGCGGCAGCTCCTACGAGCAGTACTTC